This entry describes one T cell receptor beta chain. Its antigen is still unknown. Germline V gives CDR1 KGHDR, CDR2 SFDVKD. V lost 3 bases and J lost 5, with 16 bases in between. The CDR3 loop spans 16 amino acids. TCRdb called the 5' RACE reads again in MiXCR, with one record for every CDR3 protein. Of roughly 700,000 distinct CDR3 sequences in the sample, 15% to 20% were seen once. This record belongs to a study of CD8 T cells in ankylosing spondylitis. Whole-study results and caveats: Ankylosing spondylitis blood appeared to carry a characteristic TCR beta motif of seven to nine highly homologous variants.

This receptor was obtained from a male donor with ankylosing spondylitis. This chain uses TRBV24-1 with TRBJ2-4, with a possible D match to TRBD2 (6 bases). Sequences were obtained from blood, either unsorted or a sorted T cell fraction (not recorded which). CDR3 nucleotide sequence: TGTGCCACCAGTGATCCCCTGGAGGGCAGAGAAAACATTCAGTACTTC. It encodes CATSDPLEGRENIQYF.